Sequencing of this T cell receptor (beta chain) was carried out in a study of cytomegalovirus exposure and HLA in healthy donors. Across the study: Around 190 million T cells yielded 120 million or so unique TCR beta sequences, as an earlier analysis found. Within an early data release were about 85 million unique TCRs drawn from HLA-typed donors. The study, taken as a whole, reports: Earlier results showed most TCR beta V segments being productive about 87% or about 30% of the time. A later analysis reportedly found that, within productive TCRs, an Asian-associated ancestry cluster had fewer N-insertions than the mean observed across the roughly 690 donors.

The PCR used 60 Vbeta and 13 Jbeta primers. The method was immunoSEQ multiplex PCR; TCRdb's version includes in-frame clones alone and lacks a portion of them. The data contain 200,000 to 250,000 clones, 81% of them singletons. As for this clone: What it binds is unknown.

The CDR3 consists of 16 residues. Germline V gives CDR1 MNHEY, CDR2 SVGAGI. Trimming took off 2 bases at V and 0 bases at J, with 12 bases between the two ends. The sequencing sample was made of PBMCs. The V gene is TRBV6-5, the J gene TRBJ2-3, with a weak D call TRBD2 (6 bases). The receptor's source is a woman in her fifties or sixties in good health and CMV-seropositive. The CDR3 spells CASSYGSGVSTDTQYF. CDR3 nucleotides: TGTGCCAGCAGTTACGGGTCGGGGGTTAGCACAGATACGCAGTATTTT.